This T cell receptor beta chain was identified during a study of blood T cell repertoires in COVID-19. Whole-study context: T cells, B-cell-depleted T cells, or PBMCs provided the cDNA or gDNA that served as material.

Using immunoSEQ multiplex PCR, the repertoire was profiled, and TCRdb retains in-frame clones only, with some absent. The data show roughly 140,000 clones, more than 75% seen once. What was sequenced was peripheral blood. This clonotype originated in a man in his 60s with acute or convalescent COVID-19.

The CDR3 sequence: CASSLDRVGGTEAFF. CDR3 DNA sequence: TGTGCCAGCAGCTTAGATCGGGTTGGTGGCACTGAAGCTTTCTTT. The chain couples TRBV7-8 to TRBJ1-1; D gene ambiguous. Per the germline V gene, CDR1 is SGHVS and CDR2 is FQNEAQ. CDR3 length: 15 residues. Trimming pared 1 base from V and 4 bases from J, leaving 13 bases between.